This T cell receptor (beta chain) was sequenced during a study of cytomegalovirus exposure and HLA in healthy donors. Study results and limitations: Highly shared sequence variants in one cluster were likely a sequencing artifact. Another analysis was done later, and it associated approximately 15,000 TCR beta sequences with HLA alleles at 0.05 false discovery rate. Overall, roughly 170 TCR beta chains were annotated as cytomegalovirus-associated.

PCR employed 60 Vbeta and 13 Jbeta primers. Assay: immunoSEQ multiplex PCR; the TCRdb copy retains only in-frame clones and omits some. The listing contains some 150,000 clones. About this clone: Its specificity is unknown. Distinct nucleotide sequences in the sample also encode this CDR3.

V was trimmed by 2 bases and J by 2 bases, leaving 8 bases between them. The CDR3 has 13 residues. Germline CDR1 and CDR2: SGHRS and YFSETQ. The gene calls are TRBV5-1 and TRBJ2-7, with no clear D. The TCR originated in a man aged 40-49 years in good health and CMV-seronegative. The sequenced sample consisted of PBMCs. CDR3 sequence (DNA): TGCGCCAGCAGCTTCGGTCTCGCCTACGAGCAGTACTTC. It codes for CASSFGLAYEQYF.